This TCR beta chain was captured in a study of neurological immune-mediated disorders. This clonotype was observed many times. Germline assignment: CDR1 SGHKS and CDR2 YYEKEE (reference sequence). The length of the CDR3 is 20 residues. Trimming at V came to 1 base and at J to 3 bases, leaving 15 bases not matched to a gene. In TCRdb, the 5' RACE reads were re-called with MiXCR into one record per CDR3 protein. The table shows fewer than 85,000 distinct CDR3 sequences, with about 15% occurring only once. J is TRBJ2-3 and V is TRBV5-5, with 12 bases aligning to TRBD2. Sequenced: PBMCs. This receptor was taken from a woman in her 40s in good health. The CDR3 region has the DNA TGTGCCAGCAGCTTGAGGGCTAGCGGGGGGGTCGTAGGAAGAACAGATACGCAGTATTTT. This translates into CASSLRASGGVVGRTDTQYF. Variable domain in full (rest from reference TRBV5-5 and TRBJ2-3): DAGVTQSPTHLIKTRGQQVTLRCSPISGHKSVSWYQQVLGQGPQFIFQYYEKEERGRGNFPDRFSARQFPNYSSELNVNALLLGDSALYLCASSLRASGGVVGRTDTQYFGPGTRLTVL.